The 28 T cell receptor beta chains presented below share a single source sample, sequenced in a study of vaccination effects on CD4 cells after COVID-19. Their recognized antigens are unknown. Following 10 days of culture, CD4+ T cells were isolated. Assay used: immunoSEQ multiplex PCR; TCRdb lists only in-frame clones, some missing. The profile shows around 56,000 clones, about three quarters of them singletons. The specimen was CD4+ T cells from PBMCs cultured without peptide, collected before COVID-19 vaccination. The receptors originated from a human donor who received a COVID-19 vaccine.

The chain links TRBV2 to TRBJ2-5, with D possibly TRBD1 on 6 matching bases. Germline V gene sequence: CDR1 SNHLY, CDR2 FYNNEI. CDR3 length equals 15 residues. V lost 7 bases, J lost 5 bases, and 20 bases lay in between. Written as DNA, the CDR3 is TGTGCCAGCACTCTGCAGGGGCTAGCCCCCGAGACCCAGTACTTC. It specifies CASTLQGLAPETQYF.

V usage is TRBV5-1 and J usage is TRBJ2-5; D may be TRBD1 (7 bases). This CDR3 contains 13 residues. The V end was cut by 3 bases, the J end by 4 bases, with 10 bases between. Germline loops: CDR1 SGHRS, CDR2 YFSETQ. In DNA, the CDR3 is TGCGCCAGCAGCTCCCAGGGGGGAGAGACCCAGTACTTC. Amino acid sequence: CASSSQGGETQYF.

The chain uses TRBV6-5 and TRBJ1-1; 7 bases are shared with TRBD1. Germline assignment: CDR1 MNHEY and CDR2 SVGAGI. This CDR3 contains 15 residues. J lost 2 bases, V lost 0 bases, and 3 bases had no gene match. The CDR3 reads CASSYSQGRNTEAFF. The DNA for the CDR3 is TGTGCCAGCAGTTACTCACAGGGGCGAAACACTGAAGCTTTCTTT.

The chain is built from TRBV10-3 and TRBJ1-1, with a tentative D call TRBD1 (6 bases). The CDR3 has 14 amino acids. V was trimmed by 6 bases and J by 3 bases, leaving 14 bases between them. Germline V gene sequence: CDR1 ENHRY, CDR2 SYGVKD. DNA of the CDR3: TGTGCCATCAGACGGACAGTCGGGGACACTGAAGCTTTCTTT. The encoded protein is CAIRRTVGDTEAFF.

The CDR3 nucleotides read TGTGCCAGCCCCAACTACCCCGGGAGCAACCAAGAGACCCAGTACTTC. Protein product: CASPNYPGSNQETQYF. V and J are TRBV5-8 and TRBJ2-5; D might be TRBD2 (6 bases). Trimming pared 7 bases from V and 0 bases from J, leaving 19 bases between. Germline CDR1 and CDR2: SGHTS and YDEGEE. The CDR3 runs 16 residues.

The chain employs TRBV7-9 and TRBJ2-3; the match to TRBD1 covers 12 bases. Per the germline V gene, CDR1 is SEHNR and CDR2 is FQNEAQ (reference sequence). CDR3 length: 17 residues. V shed 4 bases, J shed 6 bases, and the junction held 11 bases outside the gene matches. The CDR3 is CASSSSGTGGADDTQYF. The CDR3 DNA sequence: TGTGCCAGCAGCTCCTCCGGGACAGGGGGCGCAGACGATACGCAGTATTTT.

This clone was recorded a few times. The rearrangement uses TRBV19 and TRBJ1-2, with unresolved D. CDR1 is LNHDA and CDR2 is SQIVND in the germline V gene (reference sequence). The CDR3 consists of 13 residues. The germline V and J ends were trimmed by 3 bases and 2 bases, with 7 bases remaining between them. CDR3 sequence (DNA): TGTGCCAGTAGTATCGAGATGAACTATGGCTACACCTTC. Translated: CASSIEMNYGYTF.

This clone was seen a handful of times. This chain joins TRBV7-2 and TRBJ1-6; D unresolved. Germline V gives CDR1 SGHTA, CDR2 FQGNSA. The CDR3 consists of 13 residues. V was pared by 1 base and J by 12 bases, with 10 bases between. The CDR3 DNA is TGTGCCAGCAGCTTAGGGCACCAGCTACCCCTCCACTTT. Translating gives CASSLGHQLPLHF. Together with reference TRBV7-2 and TRBJ1-6, the CDR3 gives the full variable domain: GAGVSQSPSNKVTEKGKDVELRCDPISGHTALYWYRQSLGQGLEFLIYFQGNSAPDKSGLPSDRFSAERTGGSVSTLTIQRTQQEDSAVYLCASSLGHQLPLHFGNGTRLTVT.

This clone is medium-sized. The chain is built from TRBV18 and TRBJ1-2; D remains ambiguous. Germline CDR1 KGHSH, CDR2 LQKENI. The CDR3 is made up of 15 amino acids. V lost 1 base and J 4 bases, leaving 13 bases between the germline ends. The CDR3 here is CASSPRSPEIYGYTF. The DNA of the CDR3 is TGTGCCAGCTCACCACGCTCTCCAGAAATCTATGGCTACACCTTC.

The chain joins TRBV28 to TRBJ1-3; 9 bases match TRBD1. CDR3 length: 15 amino acids. V shed 7 bases and J 2 bases; nucleotides not matched to a gene: 6. Germline assignment: CDR1 MDHEN and CDR2 SYDVKM. CDR3 nucleotides: TGTGCCAGCACCCCGGACAGGGGTGCTGGAAACACCATATATTTT. Translating it yields CASTPDRGAGNTIYF.

The chain has TRBV5-1 and TRBJ2-1; 13 bases line up with TRBD2. Per the germline V gene, CDR1 is SGHRS and CDR2 is YFSETQ. The CDR3 spans 17 residues. V was pared by 0 bases and J by 8 bases, with 8 bases of the junction left unmatched. CDR3 sequence: CASSLVGGLAGFHEQFF. In DNA form, the CDR3 reads TGCGCCAGCAGCTTGGTAGGGGGACTAGCGGGGTTTCATGAGCAGTTCTTC. The full variable domain, in which reference TRBV5-1 and TRBJ2-1 provide the parts outside the CDR3, is KAGVTQTPRYLIKTRGQQVTLSCSPISGHRSVSWYQQTPGQGLQFLFEYFSETQRNKGNFPGRFSGRQFSNSRSEMNVSTLELGDSALYLCASSLVGGLAGFHEQFFGPGTRLTVL.

This chain connects TRBV28 to TRBJ2-2, with a weak D call TRBD2 (6 bases). Trimming cost V 10 bases and J 15 bases, with 18 bases left between them. The CDR3 runs to 11 residues. Germline values: CDR1 MDHEN, CDR2 SYDVKM. The CDR3 DNA follows: TGTGCCACCCAGGGACTCCATAGTATGTTTTTT. This codes for CATQGLHSMFF.

This chain connects TRBV19 to TRBJ2-6, with 7 bases fitting TRBD2. CDR1 LNHDA and CDR2 SQIVND come from the germline V gene (reference sequence). The J segment lost 2 bases and the V segment lost 4 bases, leaving 8 bases of the junction unmatched. The CDR3 extends over 17 amino acids. CDR3 sequence: CASSKGFGGTGANVLTF. The DNA of the CDR3 is TGTGCCAGTAGTAAGGGATTCGGGGGGACTGGGGCCAACGTCCTGACTTTC.

The table lists this clone with a few counts. The chain uses TRBV3-1 (or the pseudogene TRBV3-2) and TRBJ2-3; D perhaps matches TRBD1 (5 bases). The germline V gene encodes CDR1 LGHDT and CDR2 YNNKEL (reference sequence). This CDR3 has 13 residues. The V end was cut by 6 bases, the J end by 0 bases, with 7 bases between. CDR3 sequence reads: CASSRQSTDTQYF. The CDR3 DNA follows: TGTGCCAGCAGTCGACAGAGCACAGATACGCAGTATTTT.

The chain employs TRBV14 and TRBJ2-5; 8 bases are shared with TRBD2. Germline V gene lookup returns CDR1 SGHDN and CDR2 FVKESK. With V trimmed by 7 bases and J by 1 base, 14 bases remained unmatched. The CDR3 has 17 amino acids. The CDR3 DNA sequence: TGTGCCAGCACGAAGGCCGGGACTAGGATGCGCCAAGAGACCCAGTACTTC. This encodes CASTKAGTRMRQETQYF.

This rearrangement joins TRBV3-1 (or the pseudogene TRBV3-2) to TRBJ2-3; TRBD1 agrees at 11 bases. Trimming took 2 bases from V and 4 from J; bases not matched to a gene: 8. The CDR3 spans 17 residues. The V gene's germline CDR1 is LGHDT and CDR2 YNNKEL (reference sequence). CDR3 DNA: TGTGCCAGCAGCCAACCGGACAGGGGGCTTCTGGCAGATACGCAGTATTTT. Protein: CASSQPDRGLLADTQYF.

The chain couples TRBV4-3 to TRBJ1-3; 10 bases match TRBD1. Unmatched junction bases numbered 17, after V lost 0 bases and J lost 0 bases. CDR1 and CDR2 (germline): LGHNA, YSLEER. The CDR3 consists of 22 residues. CDR3 sequence reads: CASSQDVLGTGELFDSGNTIYF. The CDR3 region has the DNA TGCGCCAGCAGCCAAGATGTCCTCGGGACAGGGGAACTTTTCGACTCTGGAAACACCATATATTTT.

This rearrangement joins TRBV28 to TRBJ1-3; D not certain. Germline CDR1 and CDR2: MDHEN and SYDVKM. The V end lost 3 bases, the J end lost 0 bases, and 6 bases lay between the germline ends. The CDR3 length is 14 residues. The chain's CDR3 is CASSLANSGNTIYF. DNA for the CDR3: TGTGCCAGCAGTTTGGCCAACTCTGGAAACACCATATATTTT.

This rearrangement joins TRBV7-9 to TRBJ2-5; D is possibly TRBD1 (5 bases). Germline CDR1 and CDR2: SEHNR and FQNEAQ (reference sequence). This CDR3 has 13 residues. Deletions cut 5 bases from V and 3 bases from J, with 10 bases between. In DNA form, the CDR3 reads TGTGCCAGCAGCACCCGACAGAAAGAGACCCAGTACTTC. Protein product: CASSTRQKETQYF.

This clone has more than one count but fewer than ten. The chain recombines TRBV10-1 with TRBJ2-7, with 11 bases aligning to TRBD2. Per the germline V gene, CDR1 is WNHNN and CDR2 is SYGVQD (reference sequence). J was trimmed by 0 bases and V by 7 bases; bases with no gene match: 14. This CDR3 is 18 amino acids long. The CDR3 loop is CASTSPLAGAKSSYEQYV. For the CDR3, the DNA is TGCGCCAGCACTAGTCCACTAGCGGGGGCCAAGAGCTCCTACGAGCAGTACGTC.

V usage is TRBV9 and J usage is TRBJ1-5; 8 nucleotides align to TRBD1. CDR1 SGDLS and CDR2 YYNGEE come from the germline V gene. V lost 5 bases and J lost 5; bases outside the gene matches: 6. The CDR3 is 14 residues long. The CDR3, as DNA: TGTGCCAGCAGTTGGGCAGGGGGCGATCAGCCCCAGCATTTT. This encodes CASSWAGGDQPQHF.

In DNA, the CDR3 is TGTGCCAGCAGCCCCATGGGGGGGCGGGCCGGGGAGCTGTTTTTT. Translated, it gives CASSPMGGRAGELFF. The chain recombines TRBV11-2 with TRBJ2-2; D is perhaps TRBD2 (7 bases). Germline V CDR1 and CDR2: SGHAT, FQNNGV. There are 15 residues in the CDR3. Trimming cost V 5 bases and J 6 bases, with 16 bases left between them.

This clone occurred a few times. The V call is TRBV3-1 (or the pseudogene TRBV3-2), the J call TRBJ2-1, with a possible D match to TRBD2 (5 bases). In germline, CDR1 is LGHDT, CDR2 YNNKEL (reference sequence). The CDR3 runs 12 residues. V lost 6 bases, J lost 4 bases, and 7 bases lay in between. The CDR3 region has the DNA TGTGCCAGCAGTCGAGGGTACAATGAGCAGTTCTTC. Protein sequence: CASSRGYNEQFF.

The chain joins TRBV9 to TRBJ1-1; the D gene is possibly TRBD1 (5 bases). V was clipped by 0 bases and J by 4 bases, with 13 bases between them. Germline CDR1 SGDLS, CDR2 YYNGEE. The CDR3 contains 15 residues. CDR3 region: CASSVVGVGTTEAFF. The CDR3 DNA is TGTGCCAGCAGCGTAGTCGGTGTGGGGACCACTGAAGCTTTCTTT.

This sequence joins TRBV5-1 and TRBJ1-1, with TRBD1 as a possible D gene (5 bases). There are 15 residues in the CDR3. V was trimmed by 0 bases and J by 1 base, leaving 10 bases between them. Per germline, CDR1 SGHRS and CDR2 YFSETQ. In DNA, the CDR3 is TGCGCCAGCAGCTTGGTCGGGGGTGCGAACACTGAAGCTTTCTTT. Encoded protein: CASSLVGGANTEAFF.

The chain recombines TRBV28 with TRBJ2-3; D not certain. CDR1 and CDR2 from the germline V gene are MDHEN and SYDVKM. Trimming removed 6 bases from V and 1 base from J, with 11 bases in between. CDR3 length: 14 amino acids. The CDR3 sequence is CASRKAGGTDTQYF. CDR3 in DNA: TGTGCCAGCAGAAAGGCTGGCGGCACAGATACGCAGTATTTT.

This clone occurred a few times. This rearrangement joins TRBV28 to TRBJ2-7; 7 bases map to TRBD2. The CDR3 spans 15 residues. The V and J ends lost 4 bases and 5 bases, in that order; junction bases with no gene match: 11. Germline loops: CDR1 MDHEN, CDR2 SYDVKM. CDR3 protein: CASSSPGGGLNEQYV. The CDR3, as DNA: TGTGCCAGCAGTTCCCCTGGGGGAGGGCTCAACGAGCAGTACGTC.

V and J are TRBV12-5 and TRBJ1-4; TRBD1 matches 7 bases. J was trimmed by 6 bases and V by 4 bases; bases with no gene match: 5. This CDR3 contains 14 residues. Germline V lookup: CDR1 LGHNT, CDR2 FRNRAP. The CDR3 nucleotides read TGTGCTAGTGGTTCCGGGACAGTTTATGAAAAACTGTTTTTT. Encoded protein: CASGSGTVYEKLFF.